The text below deals with one TCR beta chain. The antigen remains unidentified. In donors with ophthalmopathy, activity was moderate-to-severe, with CAS ≥3, NOSPECS ≥4 and duration under 3 months. The CDR3 sequence is 13 residues long. Germline CDR1 and CDR2: SGHTA and FQGTGA. The V and J ends lost 1 base and 8 bases respectively, with 8 bases between them. This sample stems from a study of Graves' ophthalmopathy and Graves' hyperthyroidism. The authors amplified TCR beta CDR3 regions from RNA transcripts. An opening RT-PCR round employed HTBI primers and preceded a second-round multiplex PCR. MiXCR, applied by TCRdb to the multiplex PCR reads, yields one record per CDR3 protein. The sample consists of 200,000 to 250,000 distinct CDR3 sequences, around 50% of them appearing once. Study findings and constraints: Built on 13 signatures, a model told ophthalmopathy apart from stable hyperthyroidism with almost 90% sensitivity and roughly 81% specificity. The majority of expanded thyroid clonotypes above 0.001 frequency also occurred in blood.

The chain links TRBV7-3 to TRBJ2-2; D remains unclear. This receptor was identified in an adult man with Graves' ophthalmopathy. The sample comprised peripheral blood. Here the CDR3 reads CASSLSHGGELFF. The CDR3 DNA follows: TGTGCCAGCAGCTTAAGTCACGGAGGGGAGCTGTTTTTT. The full variable domain, in which reference TRBV7-3 and TRBJ2-2 provide the parts outside the CDR3, is GAGVSQTPSNKVTEKGKYVELRCDPISGHTALYWYRQSLGQGPEFLIYFQGTGAADDSGLPNDRFFAVRPEGSVSTLKIQRTERGDSAVYLCASSLSHGGELFFGEGSRLTVL.